This T cell receptor (beta chain) was recorded in a study of CXCR3-negative and CXCR3-positive naive CD8 T cells. 5' RACE that incorporated UMI labels was used to prepare the TRB cDNA libraries. TCRdb re-called the 5' RACE reads and gives one entry per CDR3 protein, without DNA. In all, the sample yields some 49,000 distinct CDR3 sequences. In regard to this clonotype: No antigen is known for it.

The CDR3 is 16 amino acids. CDR1 is MNHEY, CDR2 SVGAGI, per germline. Findings and limits, study-wide: In CXCR3-positive naive cells, the TRB CDR3s were more hydrophobic than in CXCR3-negative naive cells.

This clonotype was sampled from a human donor in good health. Some clones in this sample may be carry-over from other donors' samples. The chain is built from TRBV6-5 and TRBJ2-7; TCRdb picks TRBD1, but there is no DNA to check that call. The sample was naive CXCR3- CD8+ T cells from blood. Subset of the sample: CD45RO-CCR7+CD27+CD95- naive CD8+ T cells lacking CXCR3 (TNR3-). CDR3 sequence: CASSYGGRTASDEQYF.